This entry lists 9 T cell receptor beta chains sequenced from one sample in a study of vaccination and CD4 T cells after COVID-19. As for treatment: roughly 11-day PBMC culture with coronavirus spike peptide pools or control peptides (ViraFEST assay). Their antigens are not known. Oncomine TCR Beta short-read sequencing was applied to DNA from cultured CD4+ T cells. TCRdb independently ran MiXCR on the PCR reads; one entry per CDR3 protein. This table holds under 20,000 distinct CDR3 sequences, under 60% found once. Here the sequenced sample was CD4+ T cells from blood, cultured in vitro, taken before SARS-CoV-2 vaccination. The receptors originated from a human donor who had recovered from COVID-19.

This chain connects TRBV2 to TRBJ1-2; TRBD1 is a possible D gene (5 bases). V was shortened by 6 bases and J by 1 base, with 18 bases between the two germline ends. There are 16 residues in the CDR3. CDR1 is SNHLY and CDR2 is FYNNEI in the germline V gene. The CDR3 region has the DNA TGTGCCAGCAGCCCCACCTACGGGGCCAATAACTATGGCTACACCTTC. Amino acids: CASSPTYGANNYGYTF. The entire variable domain, with the rest obtained from reference TRBV2 and TRBJ1-2, is as follows: EPEVTQTPSHQVTQMGQEVILRCVPISNHLYFYWYRQILGQKVEFLVSFYNNEISEKSEIFDDQFSVERPDGSNFTLKIRSTKLEDSAMYFCASSPTYGANNYGYTFGSGTRLTVV.

This chain joins TRBV18 and TRBJ1-6; TRBD1 might be the D (5 bases). The CDR3 is 16 amino acids. Trimming removed 2 bases from V and 5 bases from J, with 13 bases in between. Germline V gene sequence: CDR1 KGHSH, CDR2 LQKENI. CDR3 amino acids: CASSPNGGRNNSPLHF. DNA of the CDR3: TGTGCCAGCTCACCAAATGGGGGAAGAAATAATTCACCCCTCCACTTT.

The V gene is TRBV10-3, the J gene TRBJ1-2; the D is unclear. Germline lookup yields CDR1 ENHRY and CDR2 SYGVKD. The CDR3 consists of 14 residues. Between the trimmed V and J ends, which lost 10 bases and 5 bases, there was a span of 20 bases. In DNA form, the CDR3 reads TGTGCCACCTCGGATTATGGGTCGGCGTATGGCTACACCTTC. This codes for CATSDYGSAYGYTF.

This clonotype came up a few times. J is TRBJ2-6 and V is TRBV19; D is unresolved. Trimming cost V 3 bases and J 0 bases, with 6 bases left between them. Germline CDR1 is LNHDA and CDR2 is SQIVND (reference sequence). The CDR3 consists of 15 residues. The CDR3 here is CASSIYGSGANVLTF. The DNA of the CDR3 is TGTGCCAGTAGTATCTACGGCTCTGGGGCCAACGTCCTGACTTTC.

In its sample, this clonotype was seen a few times. CDR3 sequence reads: CASSLPAGSYEQYF. Written as DNA, the CDR3 is TGTGCCAGCAGTTTACCCGCTGGCTCCTACGAGCAGTACTTC. The rearrangement joins TRBV28 to TRBJ2-7; unclear D gene. The CDR3 runs to 14 residues. V lost 2 bases, J lost 0 bases, and 8 bases lay in between. Germline CDR1 and CDR2: MDHEN and SYDVKM.

The J gene is TRBJ2-3, the V gene TRBV15; D call uncertain. The CDR3 consists of 13 residues. Between the trimmed V and J ends, which lost 0 bases and 2 bases, there was a span of 3 bases. Germline V CDR1 and CDR2: LNHNV, YYDKDF (reference sequence). CDR3 in amino acids: CATSRELTDTQYF. The DNA of the CDR3 is TGTGCCACCAGCAGAGAACTCACAGATACGCAGTATTTT.

The chain carries TRBV28 and TRBJ1-1; D remains ambiguous. CDR1 and CDR2 from the germline V gene are MDHEN and SYDVKM. Trimming shortened V by 7 bases and J by 4 bases, and 28 bases separated the two germline ends. This CDR3 has 18 amino acids. The CDR3, as DNA: TGTGCCAGCACTTACGACCCGCTTGATAGAGTGGGAATCACTGAAGCTTTCTTT. Its translation is CASTYDPLDRVGITEAFF. Variable domain in full (rest from reference TRBV28 and TRBJ1-1): DVKVTQSSRYLVKRTGEKVFLECVQDMDHENMFWYRQDPGLGLRLIYFSYDVKMKEKGDIPEGYSVSREKKERFSLILESASTNQTSMYLCASTYDPLDRVGITEAFFGQGTRLTVV.

The chain joins TRBV7-8 to TRBJ2-7; D is unresolved. Germline lookup yields CDR1 SGHVS and CDR2 FQNEAQ. The CDR3 length is 13 residues. V was trimmed by 2 bases and J by 0 bases, leaving 5 bases between them. The CDR3 DNA reads as TGTGCCAGCAGCTTACCGAGCTCCTACGAGCAGTACTTC. Residues: CASSLPSSYEQYF.

CDR3 residues: CASGRSGGEGSYTF. The DNA of the CDR3 is TGTGCCAGCGGTCGTTCAGGGGGCGAGGGGAGCTACACCTTC. The chain recombines TRBV7-3 with TRBJ1-2, with TRBD1 matching 8 bases. The V gene end was trimmed by 8 bases and the J gene end by 9 bases; junction bases not matched to a gene: 14. The length of the CDR3 is 14 residues. Germline CDR1 is SGHTA and CDR2 is FQGTGA.